These 29 T cell receptor beta chains were sequenced from one sample in a study of cytomegalovirus exposure and HLA in healthy donors (dated by TCRdb to 2016 to 2017). Receptor libraries were prepared by the immunoSEQ multiplex PCR assay. For the multiplex PCR, a mixture combining 60 forward primers for TCR Vbeta segments and 13 reverse primers for TCR Jbeta segments was used. TCRdb retrieved this table from immuneACCESS and kept in-frame rearrangements only. Not all clones are present; in checked studies, unresolved V genes account for under half, and no reason is known for the remainder. Within this sample are about 110,000 clones, with about 80% of them counted one time only. Just under 3% of the sample goes to the ten largest clones. Sample: PBMCs. The source of these receptors is a woman aged 55-69 years in good health and CMV-seropositive.

The V gene is TRBV19, the J gene TRBJ2-1; D uncertain. The CDR3 has 18 amino acids. V was shortened by 5 bases and J by 0 bases, with 20 bases between the two germline ends. Germline CDR1 and CDR2: LNHDA and SQIVND (reference sequence). CDR3 coding DNA: TGTGCCAGTAGTCTGAATGGCCTTTCCTTCAGCTCCTACAATGAGCAGTTCTTC. It translates to CASSLNGLSFSSYNEQFF.

This clone was seen only a few times. Within the sample, other DNA sequences also encode this same CDR3. The V and J genes are TRBV10-3 and TRBJ1-1; the match to TRBD1 covers 8 bases. In germline, CDR1 is ENHRY, CDR2 SYGVKD. The V gene end was trimmed by 4 bases and the J gene end by 5 bases; junction bases not matched to a gene: 0. There are 12 residues in the CDR3. DNA of the CDR3: TGTGCCATCAGTGGGACAGGGACTGAAGCTTTCTTT. This sequence encodes CAISGTGTEAFF.

The CDR3 sequence: CAISESRASGDRNEQFF. The CDR3 DNA reads TGTGCCATCAGTGAGTCGAGGGCTAGCGGGGACCGCAATGAGCAGTTCTTC. The rearrangement links TRBV10-3 to TRBJ2-1; 9 nucleotides line up with TRBD2. The CDR3 spans 17 residues. Germline-derived CDR1 and CDR2 are ENHRY and SYGVKD. Germline trimming cut 0 bases from V and 6 bases from J; bases unmatched to any gene: 9.

V gene TRBV28 combines with J gene TRBJ1-1, with D uncertain. The CDR3 extends over 17 amino acids. Germline V CDR1 and CDR2: MDHEN, SYDVKM. The V and J ends lost 4 bases and 0 bases respectively, with 18 bases between them. The CDR3 loop reads CASSSPMNTAMNTEAFF. The CDR3 nucleotides read TGTGCCAGCAGTTCGCCGATGAACACAGCCATGAACACTGAAGCTTTCTTT.

This rearrangement joins TRBV27 to TRBJ2-7, with TRBD2 identical over 7 bases. Per germline, CDR1 MNHEY and CDR2 SMNVEV (reference sequence). The CDR3 contains 22 residues. J was trimmed by 1 base and V by 3 bases; bases with no gene match: 27. The CDR3 DNA reads TGTGCCAGCAGTTTCCCGGGGTTAGGAAGGTTTGAGGGTAGCGGGCCATCCTACGAGCAGTACTTC. Protein product: CASSFPGLGRFEGSGPSYEQYF.

This clone has only one observation. The DNA of the CDR3 is TGTGCCAGTAGTATAGCCAGCGGGGGGATTGGACAGCCCCAGCATTTT. The encoded protein is CASSIASGGIGQPQHF. The V and J genes are TRBV19 and TRBJ1-5; D possibly corresponds to TRBD1 (5 bases). The ends were cut back, 1 base at V and 7 bases at J, with 17 bases in the middle. The germline CDR1 and CDR2 sequences are LNHDA and SQIVND (reference sequence). This CDR3 has 16 residues.

The chain recombines TRBV9 with TRBJ2-7, with D possibly being TRBD2 (6 bases). The germline V and J ends were trimmed by 2 bases and 3 bases, with 9 bases remaining between them. The germline V gene encodes CDR1 SGDLS and CDR2 YYNGEE. CDR3 size: 13 residues. The CDR3: CASSVGGSYEQYF. CDR3 bases: TGTGCCAGCAGCGTTGGGGGGAGCTACGAGCAGTACTTC.

CDR3 coding DNA: TGTGCCAGCACGGACAGGGCCTATGGCTACACCTTC. It translates to CASTDRAYGYTF. The chain recombines TRBV28 with TRBJ1-2; 8 bases align to TRBD1. Looked up from germline, CDR1 is MDHEN and CDR2 is SYDVKM. The CDR3 totals 12 residues. V was clipped by 7 bases and J by 4 bases; unmatched bases: 2.

This chain joins TRBV11-2 and TRBJ2-2; a possible D gene is TRBD1 (5 bases). The V end was cut by 2 bases, the J end by 6 bases, with 10 bases between. Germline lookup yields CDR1 SGHAT and CDR2 FQNNGV. The CDR3 is 14 residues long. CDR3 nucleotide sequence: TGTGCCAGCAGCTTACTCAGGGTGCCCGGGGAGCTGTTTTTT. Translated, it gives CASSLLRVPGELFF.

The J gene is TRBJ2-7, the V gene TRBV4-1; tentatively, D is TRBD2 (6 bases). V dropped 2 bases and J dropped 0 bases, with 17 bases sitting between them. The CDR3 extends over 17 amino acids. Germline V gene data show CDR1 as MGHRA and CDR2 as YSYEKL. The CDR3 region is CASSQFLIGRSSYEQYF. The CDR3 DNA sequence: TGCGCCAGCAGCCAATTTCTTATAGGGAGGAGCTCCTACGAGCAGTACTTC.

This chain links TRBV15 with TRBJ2-1; D is ambiguous. From germline, CDR1 is LNHNV and CDR2 YYDKDF (reference sequence). The CDR3 length is 12 residues. The germline V and J ends were trimmed by 0 bases and 13 bases, with 10 bases remaining between them. The CDR3 loop is CATSRDRPSQFF. CDR3 sequence (DNA): TGTGCCACCAGCAGAGATAGGCCTAGTCAGTTCTTC.

The V and J genes are TRBV18 and TRBJ2-7, with TRBD2 as a possible D gene (6 bases). The V and J ends lost 1 base and 4 bases respectively, with 11 bases between them. The CDR3 has 14 residues. The germline V gene has CDR1 KGHSH and CDR2 LQKENI. CDR3 sequence reads: CASSPREESYEQYF. The CDR3 nucleotides read TGTGCCAGCTCACCACGGGAGGAGTCATACGAGCAGTACTTC.

This chain uses TRBV5-1 with TRBJ2-5, with TRBD1 matching over 11 bases. V lost 3 bases and J lost 7; bases outside the gene matches: 5. CDR3 size: 14 residues. Per germline, CDR1 SGHRS and CDR2 YFSETQ. As DNA, the CDR3 is TGCGCCAGCAGCTCCACCGGGACAGGGGGGACCCAGTACTTC. Its translation: CASSSTGTGGTQYF.

The CDR3 protein is CASSVFRTTGELFF. DNA for the CDR3: TGTGCCAGCAGCGTATTTAGGACTACCGGGGAGCTGTTTTTT. V is TRBV9 and J is TRBJ2-2, with a possible D match to TRBD2 (5 bases). Germline lookup yields CDR1 SGDLS and CDR2 YYNGEE. The CDR3 is 14 residues long. V was cut by 1 base and J by 5 bases, with 9 bases left in between.

This chain links TRBV19 with TRBJ2-1; no reliable D call. Germline CDR1 reads LNHDA; CDR2 reads SQIVND (reference sequence). The V end lost 5 bases, the J end lost 6 bases, and 11 bases lay between the germline ends. This CDR3 comprises 13 residues. This chain's CDR3 is CASSGSVGNEQFF. The CDR3 DNA reads TGTGCCAGTAGTGGCTCTGTTGGCAATGAGCAGTTCTTC.

The CDR3 region is CASSTGTRGGETQYF. The CDR3, as DNA: TGTGCCAGCTCGACCGGGACTCGGGGTGGAGAGACCCAGTACTTC. V usage is TRBV18 and J usage is TRBJ2-5; maybe TRBD2 (6 bases). V was shortened by 6 bases and J by 4 bases, with 18 bases between the two germline ends. In germline, CDR1 is KGHSH, CDR2 LQKENI. The CDR3 loop spans 15 amino acids.

This clone was found a few times. V is TRBV27 and J is TRBJ1-3; 9 positions match TRBD1. With V trimmed by 6 bases and J by 7 bases, 4 bases remained unmatched. Germline values: CDR1 MNHEY, CDR2 SMNVEV (reference sequence). The CDR3 has 13 residues. This CDR3 is CASSSTGGNTIYF. CDR3 nucleotides: TGTGCCAGCAGCTCGACAGGGGGTAACACCATATATTTT.

V usage is TRBV5-1 and J usage is TRBJ2-1; 9 positions match TRBD2. V lost 3 bases to trimming and J lost 7 bases; unmatched junction nucleotides: 14. The CDR3 length is 17 residues. From germline, CDR1 is SGHRS and CDR2 YFSETQ. The CDR3 sequence: CASSWHSLAGPRNEQFF. As DNA, the CDR3 is TGCGCCAGCAGCTGGCATAGTCTAGCGGGGCCGCGGAATGAGCAGTTCTTC.

This chain uses TRBV19 with TRBJ2-7; 11 nucleotides agree with TRBD1. V shed 4 bases and J 2 bases; nucleotides not matched to a gene: 7. Germline V gene sequence: CDR1 LNHDA, CDR2 SQIVND (reference sequence). CDR3 length: 16 amino acids. Here the CDR3 reads CASSRRPGQGAYEQYF. The CDR3 DNA follows: TGTGCCAGTAGTAGGAGACCGGGACAGGGGGCCTACGAGCAGTACTTC.

The V and J genes are TRBV6-1 and TRBJ1-2; 9 nucleotides align to TRBD1. This CDR3 region has 17 residues. The junction had 17 bases not matched to a gene; V was cut back by 7 bases and J by 5 bases. Germline V lookup: CDR1 MNHNS, CDR2 SASEGT. The CDR3 reads CASTEATGGRTAYGYTF. CDR3 DNA: TGTGCCAGCACCGAAGCCACAGGGGGCCGTACTGCTTATGGCTACACCTTC.

This chain joins TRBV6-1 and TRBJ2-7, with TRBD2 identical over 9 bases. Germline V gene lookup returns CDR1 MNHNS and CDR2 SASEGT. The CDR3 contains 15 residues. Trimming took 10 bases from V and 2 from J; bases not matched to a gene: 12. The CDR3 bases are TGTGCCACCAGGGAAGCGGGAGGATCCGCCTACGAGCAGTACTTC. It codes for CATREAGGSAYEQYF.

The chain joins TRBV5-1 to TRBJ1-6; D is uncertain. Germline CDR1 reads SGHRS; CDR2 reads YFSETQ. Trimming pared 2 bases from V and 9 bases from J, leaving 18 bases between. The CDR3 loop spans 16 amino acids. The chain's CDR3 is CASSFRAAPAASPLHF. Here the CDR3 DNA reads TGCGCCAGCAGCTTCCGGGCCGCTCCAGCGGCTTCACCCCTCCACTTT.

The chain is built from TRBV5-1 and TRBJ1-1; D might be TRBD1 (6 bases). The CDR3 spans 14 residues. Trimming took off 6 bases at V and 7 bases at J, with 19 bases between the two ends. CDR1 is SGHRS, CDR2 YFSETQ, per germline. CDR3 bases: TGCGCCAGCAAACGAGGGGGTCTAGACGGTGAAGCTTTCTTT. Translating it yields CASKRGGLDGEAFF.

The chain links TRBV5-1 to TRBJ1-4; TRBD1 matches at 7 bases. The junction had 3 bases not matched to a gene; V was cut back by 4 bases and J by 3 bases. Per germline, CDR1 SGHRS and CDR2 YFSETQ. The CDR3 covers 14 residues. CDR3 loop: CASSQGQPNEKLFF. The CDR3 DNA reads as TGCGCCAGCAGCCAGGGACAGCCTAATGAAAAACTGTTTTTT.

The rearrangement links TRBV7-9 to TRBJ2-7, with a weak D call TRBD2 (5 bases). The CDR3 sequence is 14 residues long. The V gene lost 1 base and the J gene lost 2 bases, with 9 bases spanning the gap. The V gene's germline CDR1 is SEHNR and CDR2 FQNEAQ (reference sequence). DNA for the CDR3: TGTGCCAGCAGCTTAGTGGAGGTGACCTACGAGCAGTACTTC. This gives the protein CASSLVEVTYEQYF.

V and J are TRBV7-2 and TRBJ2-3, with a weak D call TRBD2 (7 bases). Between the trimmed V and J ends, which lost 6 bases and 4 bases, there was a span of 14 bases. The germline CDR1 and CDR2 sequences are SGHTA and FQGNSA. This CDR3 has 14 amino acids. The CDR3 region has the DNA TGTGCCAGCAGACAAGTGGGGGGGCCAGATACGCAGTATTTT. This sequence encodes CASRQVGGPDTQYF.

This CDR3 is CASSQEPSGNTGELFF. DNA of the CDR3: TGTGCCAGCAGCCAAGAACCTAGCGGCAACACCGGGGAGCTGTTTTTT. This sequence joins TRBV4-2 and TRBJ2-2; 7 nucleotides line up with TRBD2. Germline assignment: CDR1 LGHNA and CDR2 YNFKEQ. With 0 bases clipped from V and 2 bases from J, the junction kept 3 bases outside the gene matches. The CDR3 is made up of 16 amino acids.

The CDR3 DNA follows: TGCGCCAGCAGCCAAGAGAGAGGGAGCTCCTACAATGAGCAGTTCTTC. Its translation is CASSQERGSSYNEQFF. The chain employs TRBV4-1 and TRBJ2-1; possibly TRBD2 for D (5 bases). The CDR3 is 16 residues long. The germline V gene has CDR1 MGHRA and CDR2 YSYEKL. With 0 bases removed from V and 0 bases from J, the gap between germline ends came to 9 bases.

The chain couples TRBV9 to TRBJ2-2; 7 nucleotides agree with TRBD2. J lost 6 bases, V lost 0 bases, and 8 bases had no gene match. The CDR3 contains 16 residues. The germline CDR1 and CDR2 sequences are SGDLS and YYNGEE. In nucleotides, the CDR3 is TGTGCCAGCAGCGTAGGCTCGCCTAGCGGCGCCGGGGAGCTGTTTTTT. Amino acid sequence: CASSVGSPSGAGELFF.